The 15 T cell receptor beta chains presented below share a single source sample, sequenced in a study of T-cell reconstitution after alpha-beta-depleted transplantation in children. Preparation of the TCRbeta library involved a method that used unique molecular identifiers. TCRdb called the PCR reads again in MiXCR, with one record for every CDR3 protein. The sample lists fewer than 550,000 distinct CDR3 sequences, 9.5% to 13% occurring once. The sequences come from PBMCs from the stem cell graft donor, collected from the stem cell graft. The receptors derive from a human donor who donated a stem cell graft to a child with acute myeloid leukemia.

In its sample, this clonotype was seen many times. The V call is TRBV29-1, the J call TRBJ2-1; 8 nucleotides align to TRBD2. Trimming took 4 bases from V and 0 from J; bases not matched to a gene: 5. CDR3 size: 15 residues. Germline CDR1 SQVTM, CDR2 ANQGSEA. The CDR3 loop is CSVVVAGSSYNEQFF. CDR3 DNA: TGCAGCGTTGTTGTAGCGGGGAGCTCCTACAATGAGCAGTTCTTC.

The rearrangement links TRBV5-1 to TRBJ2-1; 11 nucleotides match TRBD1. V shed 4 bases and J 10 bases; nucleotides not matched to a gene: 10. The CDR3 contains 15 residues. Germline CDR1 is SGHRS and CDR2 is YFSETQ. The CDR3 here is CASSDQGQGAGEQFF. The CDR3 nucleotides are TGCGCCAGCAGCGATCAAGGACAGGGGGCAGGCGAGCAGTTCTTC.

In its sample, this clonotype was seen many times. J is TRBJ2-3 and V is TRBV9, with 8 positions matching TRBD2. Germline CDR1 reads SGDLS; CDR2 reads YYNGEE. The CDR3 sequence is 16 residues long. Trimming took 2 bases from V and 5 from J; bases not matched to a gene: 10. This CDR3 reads CASSVESGSGGDTQYF. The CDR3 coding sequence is TGTGCCAGCAGCGTGGAAAGCGGGAGTGGTGGAGATACGCAGTATTTT.

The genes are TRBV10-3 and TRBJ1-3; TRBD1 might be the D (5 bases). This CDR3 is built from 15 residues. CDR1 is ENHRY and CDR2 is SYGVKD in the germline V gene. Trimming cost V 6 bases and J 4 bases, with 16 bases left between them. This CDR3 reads CAISPSREKGNTIYF. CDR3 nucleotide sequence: TGTGCCATCAGCCCAAGCAGGGAGAAGGGAAACACCATATATTTT.

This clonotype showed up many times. In DNA form, the CDR3 reads TGTGCCAGCAGCTTAACCCCGGGGAACACCGGGGAGCTGTTTTTT. It translates to CASSLTPGNTGELFF. The chain combines TRBV7-3 with TRBJ2-2; no definite D call. The V gene's germline CDR1 is SGHTA and CDR2 FQGTGA. CDR3 length equals 15 residues. V dropped 0 bases and J dropped 1 base, with 6 bases sitting between them.

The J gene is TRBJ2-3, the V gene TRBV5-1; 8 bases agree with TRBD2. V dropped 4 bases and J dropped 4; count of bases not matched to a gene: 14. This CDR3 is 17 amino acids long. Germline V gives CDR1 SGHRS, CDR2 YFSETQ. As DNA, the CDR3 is TGCGCCAGCAGCCCACGGTTCTTAGCGGGGTTCGCAGATACGCAGTATTTT. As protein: CASSPRFLAGFADTQYF. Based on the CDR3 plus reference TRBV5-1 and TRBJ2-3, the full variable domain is KAGVTQTPRYLIKTRGQQVTLSCSPISGHRSVSWYQQTPGQGLQFLFEYFSETQRNKGNFPGRFSGRQFSNSRSEMNVSTLELGDSALYLCASSPRFLAGFADTQYFGPGTRLTVL.

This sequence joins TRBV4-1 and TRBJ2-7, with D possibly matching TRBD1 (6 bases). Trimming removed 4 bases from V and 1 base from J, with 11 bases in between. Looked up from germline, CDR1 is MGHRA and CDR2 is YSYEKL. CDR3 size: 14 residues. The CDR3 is CASSPDRYSYEQYF. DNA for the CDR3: TGCGCCAGCAGCCCAGACAGGTATTCCTACGAGCAGTACTTC.

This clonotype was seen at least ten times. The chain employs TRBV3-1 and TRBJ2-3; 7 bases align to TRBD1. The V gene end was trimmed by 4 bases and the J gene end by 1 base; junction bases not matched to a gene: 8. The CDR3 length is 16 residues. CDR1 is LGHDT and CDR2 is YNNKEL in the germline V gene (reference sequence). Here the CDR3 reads CASSPLQGIGTDTQYF. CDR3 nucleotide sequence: TGTGCCAGCAGCCCGCTACAGGGGATAGGCACAGATACGCAGTATTTT.

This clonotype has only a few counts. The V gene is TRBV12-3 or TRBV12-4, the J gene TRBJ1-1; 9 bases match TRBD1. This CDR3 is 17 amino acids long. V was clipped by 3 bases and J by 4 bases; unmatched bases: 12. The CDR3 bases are TGTGCCAGCAGTTTTGTCCCCCACAGGGGGCTTAGCACTGAAGCTTTCTTT. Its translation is CASSFVPHRGLSTEAFF.

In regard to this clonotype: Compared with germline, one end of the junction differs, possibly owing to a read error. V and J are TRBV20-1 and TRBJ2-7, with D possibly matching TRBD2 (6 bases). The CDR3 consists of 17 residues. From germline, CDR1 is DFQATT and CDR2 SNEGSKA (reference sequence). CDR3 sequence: CCASPPAGRETSYEQYF. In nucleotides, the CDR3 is TGCTGTGCTAGTCCCCCCGCGGGGCGGGAAACGTCCTACGAGCAGTACTTC.

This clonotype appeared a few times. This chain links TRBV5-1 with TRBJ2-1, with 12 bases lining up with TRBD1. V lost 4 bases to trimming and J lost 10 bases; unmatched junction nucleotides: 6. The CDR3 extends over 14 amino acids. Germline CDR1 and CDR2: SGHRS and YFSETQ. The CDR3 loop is CASSTGQGAREQFF. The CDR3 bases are TGCGCCAGCAGCACGGGACAGGGGGCGCGGGAGCAGTTCTTC.

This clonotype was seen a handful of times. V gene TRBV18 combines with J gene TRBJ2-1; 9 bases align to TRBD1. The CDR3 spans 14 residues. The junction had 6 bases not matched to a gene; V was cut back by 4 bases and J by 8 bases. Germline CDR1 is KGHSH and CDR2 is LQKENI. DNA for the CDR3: TGTGCCAGCTCACTCGGGACAGGGAGGGATGAGCAGTTCTTC. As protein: CASSLGTGRDEQFF.

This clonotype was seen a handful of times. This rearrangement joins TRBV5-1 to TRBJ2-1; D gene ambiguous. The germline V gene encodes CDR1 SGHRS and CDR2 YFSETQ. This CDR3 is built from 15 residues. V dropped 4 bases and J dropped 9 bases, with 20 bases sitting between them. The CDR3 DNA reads TGCGCCAGCAGCCCTCGGACCCAATCGAGAGGTGAGCAGTTCTTC. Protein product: CASSPRTQSRGEQFF.

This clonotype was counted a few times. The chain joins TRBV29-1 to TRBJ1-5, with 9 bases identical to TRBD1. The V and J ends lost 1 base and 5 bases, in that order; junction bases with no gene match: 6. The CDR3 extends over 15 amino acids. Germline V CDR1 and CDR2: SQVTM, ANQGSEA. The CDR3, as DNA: TGCAGCGTTGAAGGGACAGGGGTTGGAGATCAGCCCCAGCATTTT. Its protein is CSVEGTGVGDQPQHF.

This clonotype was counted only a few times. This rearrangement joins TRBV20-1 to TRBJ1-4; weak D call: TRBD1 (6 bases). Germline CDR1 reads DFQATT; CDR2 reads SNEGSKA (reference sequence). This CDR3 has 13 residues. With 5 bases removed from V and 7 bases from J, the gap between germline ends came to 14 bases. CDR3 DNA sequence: TGCAGTGCTGAGAGGGGGGTCGGTGAAAAACTGTTTTTT. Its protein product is CSAERGVGEKLFF.